Below, 18 T cell receptor beta chains from the same sample are listed, as sequenced in a study of cytotoxic CD8 clonotypes in ibrutinib-treated CLL. Generated by immunoSEQ multiplex PCR, the TCRdb table keeps only in-frame clones and is missing some. The sample lists about 300,000 clones; approximately 76% were seen once. This specimen was PBMCs, taken at disease progression, from a patient treated with ibrutinib. The receptors derive from a human donor with chronic lymphocytic leukemia.

The chain joins TRBV28 to TRBJ1-5; 7 bases are shared with TRBD1. Germline-derived CDR1 and CDR2 are MDHEN and SYDVKM. The J segment lost 4 bases and the V segment lost 2 bases, leaving 11 bases of the junction unmatched. The CDR3 extends over 17 amino acids. The CDR3 reads CASSLRIKAGGNQPQHF. The CDR3 nucleotides read TGTGCCAGCAGTTTAAGAATCAAGGCAGGGGGTAATCAGCCCCAGCATTTT.

As DNA, the CDR3 is TGTGCCATCAGGGTTCGTGCGGGGAAGACAGATACGCAGTATTTT. It encodes CAIRVRAGKTDTQYF. This sequence joins TRBV10-3 and TRBJ2-3, with D possibly TRBD2 on 6 matching bases. V lost 6 bases, J lost 3 bases, and 16 bases lay in between. The CDR3 covers 15 residues. Germline CDR1 reads ENHRY; CDR2 reads SYGVKD.

V and J are TRBV4-1 and TRBJ1-5, with 8 bases aligning to TRBD1. The V and J ends lost 1 base and 1 base, in that order; junction bases with no gene match: 6. Germline CDR1 is MGHRA and CDR2 is YSYEKL. The CDR3 runs to 17 residues. CDR3 sequence (DNA): TGCGCCAGCAGCCAAGTGGCAGGGGGCGTGAGCAATCAGCCCCAGCATTTT. Its protein is CASSQVAGGVSNQPQHF.

V usage is TRBV9 and J usage is TRBJ2-3, with D maybe TRBD2 (5 bases). Trimming took off 3 bases at V and 2 bases at J, with 16 bases between the two ends. CDR3 size: 16 residues. CDR1 and CDR2 from the germline V gene are SGDLS and YYNGEE. The CDR3 reads CASSGGNGLTTDTQYF. As DNA, the CDR3 is TGTGCCAGCAGCGGCGGCAATGGACTCACCACAGATACGCAGTATTTT.

The J gene is TRBJ1-2, the V gene TRBV29-1; D perhaps matches TRBD1 (6 bases). There are 13 residues in the CDR3. V lost 4 bases and J 0 bases, leaving 9 bases between the germline ends. In germline, CDR1 is SQVTM, CDR2 ANQGSEA. The CDR3 DNA follows: TGCAGCGTTGGAGGGGGGACTAACTATGGCTACACCTTC. This codes for CSVGGGTNYGYTF.

The chain links TRBV6-1 to TRBJ2-7; D remains unclear. CDR3 size: 13 residues. Germline V lookup: CDR1 MNHNS, CDR2 SASEGT. V lost 0 bases, J lost 6 bases, and 9 bases lay in between. DNA of the CDR3: TGTGCCAGCAGTGAAGCGAGGACGGGCGAGCAGTACTTC. Amino acid sequence: CASSEARTGEQYF.

The chain employs TRBV19 and TRBJ1-2; 8 nucleotides align to TRBD1. V lost 5 bases, J lost 1 base, and 6 bases stayed unmatched. The CDR3 sequence is 15 residues long. The germline gives CDR1 LNHDA, CDR2 SQIVND (reference sequence). The CDR3, as DNA: TGTGCCAGTAGTCTCACCAGGGGGCGTAACTATGGCTACACCTTC. Protein sequence: CASSLTRGRNYGYTF.

V and J are TRBV5-1 and TRBJ2-1; D is ambiguous. V lost 4 bases to trimming and J lost 8 bases, with 7 bases between them. The CDR3 covers 11 residues. Germline V gene data show CDR1 as SGHRS and CDR2 as YFSETQ. The CDR3 loop reads CASSLLHEQFF. Here the CDR3 DNA reads TGCGCCAGCAGCCTCCTCCATGAGCAGTTCTTC. Full variable domain (outside the CDR3, taken from reference TRBV5-1 and TRBJ2-1): KAGVTQTPRYLIKTRGQQVTLSCSPISGHRSVSWYQQTPGQGLQFLFEYFSETQRNKGNFPGRFSGRQFSNSRSEMNVSTLELGDSALYLCASSLLHEQFFGPGTRLTVL.

The DNA for the CDR3 is TGTGCCAGTAGTATCTCCGTGGCATATGGCTACACCTTC. Its translation: CASSISVAYGYTF. The rearrangement joins TRBV19 to TRBJ1-2, with D unclear. Germline CDR1 and CDR2: LNHDA and SQIVND (reference sequence). The CDR3 sequence is 13 residues long. The V end was cut by 3 bases, the J end by 5 bases, with 10 bases between. Supplemented by reference TRBV19 and TRBJ1-2, the full variable domain reads DGGITQSPKYLFRKEGQNVTLSCEQNLNHDAMYWYRQDPGQGLRLIYYSQIVNDFQKGDIAEGYSVSREKKESFPLTVTSAQKNPTAFYLCASSISVAYGYTFGSGTRLTVV.

CDR3 loop: CASSLASGERETQYF. DNA for the CDR3: TGTGCCAGCAGCTTAGCTTCAGGCGAGAGAGAGACCCAGTACTTC. The chain recombines TRBV7-6 with TRBJ2-5, with no clear D. The germline V and J ends were trimmed by 0 bases and 4 bases, with 12 bases remaining between them. There are 15 residues in the CDR3. Germline CDR1 is SGHVS and CDR2 is FNYEAQ.

The chain has TRBV19 and TRBJ2-7; D is possibly TRBD1 or TRBD2 (6 bases each). Germline CDR1 and CDR2: LNHDA and SQIVND (reference sequence). The CDR3 totals 14 residues. Trimming cost V 3 bases and J 3 bases, with 12 bases left between them. As DNA, the CDR3 is TGTGCCAGTAGTATGGACTACAGGGACTACGAGCAGTACTTC. It translates to CASSMDYRDYEQYF. Combining the CDR3 with reference TRBV19 and TRBJ2-7 gives the whole variable domain DGGITQSPKYLFRKEGQNVTLSCEQNLNHDAMYWYRQDPGQGLRLIYYSQIVNDFQKGDIAEGYSVSREKKESFPLTVTSAQKNPTAFYLCASSMDYRDYEQYFGPGTRLTVT.

The CDR3 DNA is TGTGCCAGCACGCGTAGCGGCAGGGGCACAGATACGCAGTATTTT. Its protein is CASTRSGRGTDTQYF. The chain recombines TRBV9 with TRBJ2-3; perhaps TRBD2 as D (6 bases). The CDR3 loop spans 15 amino acids. The germline CDR1 and CDR2 sequences are SGDLS and YYNGEE. V was trimmed by 6 bases and J by 1 base, leaving 15 bases between them.

The chain carries TRBV4-1 and TRBJ2-7; TRBD1 aligns across 8 bases. The CDR3 runs to 15 residues. Germline CDR1 is MGHRA and CDR2 is YSYEKL. The V gene end was trimmed by 1 base and the J gene end by 5 bases; junction bases not matched to a gene: 7. The CDR3 sequence: CASSQAGGEAHEQYF. The DNA for the CDR3 is TGCGCCAGCAGCCAAGCAGGGGGCGAGGCTCACGAGCAGTACTTC.

CDR3 nucleotide sequence: TGTGCCAGCAGCCTTGGTCGACGGGACGGGACCGGGGAGCTGTTTTTT. It yields the protein CASSLGRRDGTGELFF. The rearrangement joins TRBV7-2 to TRBJ2-2; the D call may be TRBD1 or TRBD2 (5 bases each). The CDR3 has 16 residues. CDR1 and CDR2 from the germline V gene are SGHTA and FQGNSA. Deletions cut 5 bases from V and 5 bases from J, with 18 bases between.

V gene TRBV12-5 combines with J gene TRBJ2-5; either TRBD1 or TRBD2 may supply D (5 bases each). The length of the CDR3 is 16 residues. Germline values: CDR1 LGHNT, CDR2 FRNRAP. Trimming removed 5 bases from V and 5 bases from J, with 21 bases in between. The CDR3 DNA reads as TGTGCTAGTGGTAGAGCCTCCGGGACCTCGGTGGAGACCCAGTACTTC. It specifies CASGRASGTSVETQYF.

This clone came up a few times. This chain uses TRBV27 with TRBJ1-6; D unclear. CDR1 MNHEY and CDR2 SMNVEV come from the germline V gene (reference sequence). This CDR3 contains 14 residues. Trimming shortened V by 2 bases and J by 7 bases, and 9 bases separated the two germline ends. The CDR3 DNA reads TGTGCCAGCAGTTTACGGACGGTAAATTCACCCCTCCACTTT. It yields the protein CASSLRTVNSPLHF.

The chain has TRBV28 and TRBJ1-5; the D is unclear. V was cut by 5 bases and J by 7 bases, with 9 bases left in between. Germline values: CDR1 MDHEN, CDR2 SYDVKM. This CDR3 is 12 amino acids long. The CDR3 DNA follows: TGTGCCAGCAGTCTCGCGAGCCAGCCCCAGCATTTT. This encodes CASSLASQPQHF.

The chain combines TRBV5-1 with TRBJ2-5; 8 bases are shared with TRBD2. The CDR3 extends over 14 amino acids. J lost 4 bases, V lost 4 bases, and 6 bases had no gene match. From germline, CDR1 is SGHRS and CDR2 YFSETQ. The CDR3 DNA sequence: TGCGCCAGCAGCACGGGGACTAGGGGAGAGACCCAGTACTTC. Translating it yields CASSTGTRGETQYF.